This passage covers 20 T cell receptor beta chains from one sample sequenced in a study of low-dose radiotherapy and immunotherapy resistance in tumors. Indicated time point: after trial treatment. The treatment was: LDRT plus nivolumab, ipilimumab, low-dose cyclophosphamide and aspirin (RACIN trial). cDNA synthesis used a TRAV/TRBV-specific primer set for both chains. A roughly 20-cycle PCR with a constant-region primer and V-primer adapter amplified TCRs. Each CDR3 protein is one row after TCRdb ran MiXCR on the reads. Among around 58,000 distinct CDR3 sequences listed, around 23% were seen once. The sample consisted of PBMCs, taken after low-dose radiotherapy plus immunotherapy. The receptors derive from a male donor with prostate cancer.

In the case of this clonotype: Given a far larger clone just one base away, this is likely a sequencing read error. V gene TRBV13 combines with J gene TRBJ1-2; 12 bases fit TRBD1. The germline V gene has CDR1 PRHDT and CDR2 FYEKMQ (reference sequence). CDR3 size: 16 residues. CDR3 loop: CVSSSRDRGLGYGYTF. The CDR3, as DNA: TGTGTCAGCAGCTCCCGGGACAGGGGGCTTGGCTATGGCTACACCTTC.

Details on this clonotype: A far larger clone is just one base off, so this is likely a read error. The chain has TRBV6-2 or TRBV6-3 and TRBJ1-2, with D perhaps TRBD1 (5 bases). The CDR3 totals 12 residues. Germline V gene data show CDR1 as MNHEY and CDR2 as SVGEGT. As DNA, the CDR3 is TGTGCCAGCATGGCGGGGACCTATAGCTACACCTTC. Its protein is CASMAGTYSYTF.

This clonotype was seen at least ten times. The chain employs TRBV15 and TRBJ2-1; D remains ambiguous. Germline assignment: CDR1 LNHNV and CDR2 YYDKDF (reference sequence). V lost 0 bases and J 1 base, leaving 13 bases between the germline ends. This CDR3 is built from 17 residues. The CDR3 is CATSRDLSPRSYNEQFF. DNA of the CDR3: TGTGCCACCAGCAGAGATTTGTCTCCCCGTTCCTACAATGAGCAGTTCTTC. Based on the CDR3 plus reference TRBV15 and TRBJ2-1, the full variable domain is DAMVIQNPRYQVTQFGKPVTLSCSQTLNHNVMYWYQQKSSQAPKLLFHYYDKDFNNEADTPDNFQSRRPNTSFCFLDIRSPGLGDTAMYLCATSRDLSPRSYNEQFFGPGTRLTVL.

The V and J genes are TRBV19 and TRBJ2-7, with D perhaps matching TRBD2 (5 bases). Trimming cost V 1 base and J 6 bases, with 19 bases left between them. This CDR3 has 16 amino acids. Germline V gene data show CDR1 as LNHDA and CDR2 as SQIVND (reference sequence). The CDR3, as DNA: TGTGCCAGTAGTATAGGATCAATACTAGAGTTTGGCGAGCAGTACTTC. It translates to CASSIGSILEFGEQYF.

This clonotype was counted many times. For the CDR3, the DNA is TGTGCCAGCAAAACAAGGGACAGTTACGAGCAGTACTTC. Protein product: CASKTRDSYEQYF. The chain recombines TRBV6-2 or TRBV6-3 with TRBJ2-7; TRBD1 matches 7 bases. CDR1 is MNHEY and CDR2 is SVGEGT in the germline V gene. The CDR3 runs 13 residues. The V segment lost 7 bases and the J segment 4 bases; nucleotides outside the gene matches: 7.

In this sample, this clonotype turned up many times. This chain links TRBV20-1 with TRBJ2-7, with 9 bases identical to TRBD1. This CDR3 contains 13 residues. Germline trimming cut 0 bases from V and 6 bases from J; bases unmatched to any gene: 3. Germline values: CDR1 DFQATT, CDR2 SNEGSKA (reference sequence). CDR3 residues: CSARDQTGGEQYF. CDR3 coding DNA: TGCAGTGCTAGAGACCAGACAGGGGGCGAGCAGTACTTC.

The sample holds many counts of this clonotype. V gene TRBV2 combines with J gene TRBJ2-7; the D gene is possibly TRBD1 (5 bases). The CDR3 loop spans 12 amino acids. Germline CDR1 reads SNHLY; CDR2 reads FYNNEI. Trimming cost V 4 bases and J 2 bases, with 6 bases left between them. CDR3 bases: TGTGCCAGCAGTGGACAGCCCTACGAGCAGTACTTC. It codes for CASSGQPYEQYF. The full variable domain, its missing parts supplied by reference TRBV2 and TRBJ2-7, is EPEVTQTPSHQVTQMGQEVILRCVPISNHLYFYWYRQILGQKVEFLVSFYNNEISEKSEIFDDQFSVERPDGSNFTLKIRSTKLEDSAMYFCASSGQPYEQYFGPGTRLTVT.

This clonotype occurred many times. The rearrangement joins TRBV20-1 to TRBJ1-1; D not resolved. Trimming cost V 5 bases and J 4 bases, with 8 bases left between them. Germline V lookup: CDR1 DFQATT, CDR2 SNEGSKA (reference sequence). The CDR3 has 11 residues. The CDR3 loop reads CSAGQTTEAFF. CDR3 bases: TGCAGTGCTGGTCAGACCACTGAAGCTTTCTTT.

This clonotype was counted a single time. The chain carries TRBV27 and TRBJ2-7; 8 nucleotides align to TRBD1. The CDR3 has 16 amino acids. The J segment lost 3 bases and the V segment lost 2 bases, leaving 9 bases of the junction unmatched. Per the germline V gene, CDR1 is MNHEY and CDR2 is SMNVEV (reference sequence). CDR3 in amino acids: CASSLAAPGTGYEQYF. CDR3 DNA sequence: TGTGCCAGCAGTTTAGCGGCCCCGGGGACAGGCTACGAGCAGTACTTC.

The V gene is TRBV19, the J gene TRBJ1-5, with 8 bases identical to TRBD1. Trimming cost V 5 bases and J 0 bases; bases outside gene matches: 6. CDR1 LNHDA and CDR2 SQIVND come from the germline V gene (reference sequence). This CDR3 is 16 amino acids long. The CDR3 is CASSSTGGNSNQPQHF. In nucleotides, the CDR3 is TGTGCCAGTAGTTCCACAGGGGGGAATAGCAATCAGCCCCAGCATTTT.

This clonotype was counted at least ten times. The gene calls are TRBV2 and TRBJ2-1, with 10 bases identical to TRBD2. Germline V gene lookup returns CDR1 SNHLY and CDR2 FYNNEI. Trimming took 6 bases from V and 6 from J; bases not matched to a gene: 8. There are 15 residues in the CDR3. The CDR3 protein is CASRRTSGISNEQFF. The CDR3 coding sequence is TGTGCCAGCAGACGAACTAGCGGGATTTCCAATGAGCAGTTCTTC. The full variable domain, with the rest looked up from reference TRBV2 and TRBJ2-1, is EPEVTQTPSHQVTQMGQEVILRCVPISNHLYFYWYRQILGQKVEFLVSFYNNEISEKSEIFDDQFSVERPDGSNFTLKIRSTKLEDSAMYFCASRRTSGISNEQFFGPGTRLTVL.

Concerning this clonotype: A read error is the likely source, as a far larger clone sits one nucleotide away. The gene calls are TRBV28 and TRBJ2-5, with D hard to call. This CDR3 region has 11 residues. Germline lookup yields CDR1 MDHEN and CDR2 SYDVKM. Trimming stripped 6 bases from V and 11 bases from J, with 13 bases between. This chain's CDR3 is CASRVYNEQYF. CDR3 coding DNA: TGTGCCAGCAGAGTCTACAATGAGCAGTACTTC.

Turning to this clonotype: Given a far larger clone just one base away, this is likely a sequencing read error. The rearrangement joins TRBV11-3 to TRBJ2-7; D may be TRBD2 (5 bases). This CDR3 region has 16 residues. CDR1 and CDR2 from the germline V gene are SGHNT and YENEEA. The CDR3 loop reads CASSPLIPSSSYKQYF. CDR3 in DNA: TGTGCCAGCTCACCACTTATTCCTAGCAGCTCCTACAAGCAGTACTTC.

This clonotype occurred many times. This rearrangement joins TRBV5-4 to TRBJ1-1; a weak D match, TRBD1 (5 bases). CDR1 is SGHNT, CDR2 YYREEE, per germline (reference sequence). V was trimmed by 4 bases and J by 3 bases, leaving 13 bases between them. The CDR3 contains 14 residues. The DNA of the CDR3 is TGTGCCAGCAGCCAAGGACAAGTAGACACTGAAGCTTTCTTT. Translated, it gives CASSQGQVDTEAFF. Using reference TRBV5-4 and TRBJ1-1 for the parts outside the CDR3, the full variable domain is ETGVTQSPTHLIKTRGQQVTLRCSSQSGHNTVSWYQQALGQGPQFIFQYYREEENGRGNFPPRFSGLQFPNYSSELNVNALELDDSALYLCASSQGQVDTEAFFGQGTRLTVV.

Note on this clonotype: A far larger clone is only one base removed, so a read error is likely. The rearrangement uses TRBV10-3 and TRBJ2-7, with 10 bases aligning to TRBD2. The CDR3 contains 15 residues. Germline assignment: CDR1 ENHRY and CDR2 SYGVKD. V shed 8 bases, J shed 7 bases, and the junction held 14 bases outside the gene matches. The CDR3, as DNA: TGTGCCATCGCCCCTAGCGGGGGAGAATACAATGAGCAGTACTTC. This sequence encodes CAIAPSGGEYNEQYF.

The sample holds many counts of this clonotype. The rearrangement joins TRBV10-3 to TRBJ1-2, with a possible D match to TRBD1 (6 bases). V was pared by 8 bases and J by 8 bases, with 12 bases between. The CDR3 contains 11 residues. CDR1 is ENHRY and CDR2 is SYGVKD in the germline V gene. CDR3 nucleotide sequence: TGTGCCATCGGGGCAGGGGACGGCTACACCTTC. Translating gives CAIGAGDGYTF.

This clonotype was counted between two and nine times. J is TRBJ1-1 and V is TRBV7-2, with D perhaps TRBD1 (5 bases). From germline, CDR1 is SGHTA and CDR2 FQGNSA. The CDR3 is made up of 15 amino acids. The V and J ends lost 5 bases and 3 bases respectively, with 16 bases between them. CDR3 loop: CASSAPPTGHTEAFF. CDR3 nucleotide sequence: TGTGCCAGCAGCGCCCCCCCGACGGGACACACTGAAGCTTTCTTT.

This clonotype was picked up many times. The V gene is TRBV3-1, the J gene TRBJ2-4; D is ambiguous. V dropped 2 bases and J dropped 7 bases, with 12 bases sitting between them. Germline CDR1 LGHDT, CDR2 YNNKEL (reference sequence). The CDR3 contains 14 residues. The CDR3 protein is CASSQNPLVNIQYF. The CDR3 DNA reads TGTGCCAGCAGCCAAAACCCCCTAGTGAACATTCAGTACTTC.

This clonotype was counted at least ten times. The chain carries TRBV7-2 and TRBJ2-2; weak D call: TRBD2 (5 bases). Trimming removed 4 bases at V and 3 bases at J, with 6 bases between. This CDR3 spans 13 amino acids. Looked up from germline, CDR1 is SGHTA and CDR2 is FQGNSA. The CDR3 loop reads CASSWRDTGELFF. The CDR3 DNA follows: TGTGCCAGCAGCTGGCGGGACACCGGGGAGCTGTTTTTT.

This clonotype was observed many times. The V gene is TRBV30, the J gene TRBJ1-5; tentatively, D is TRBD1 (6 bases). The V gene lost 1 base and the J gene lost 6 bases, with 10 bases spanning the gap. This CDR3 contains 13 residues. Germline V lookup: CDR1 GTSNPN, CDR2 SVGIG (reference sequence). The CDR3 DNA reads as TGTGCCTGGAGTGACAGGGAGGTTCAGCCCCAGCATTTT. This encodes CAWSDREVQPQHF.